These 8 T cell receptor beta chains were all obtained from the same sample, sequenced in a study of OX40 agonist ivuxolimab in advanced cancers. Clones were sequenced by immunoSEQ multiplex PCR, and TCRdb holds only the in-frame ones, with some missing. The table records tens of thousands of clones, 70% to 90% of them present only once. The specimen comprised CD4+ or CD8+ T cells sorted from blood, sampled in a trial of the OX40 agonist ivuxolimab. The receptors were gathered from an adult with an advanced solid tumor such as melanoma, head and neck, liver or kidney cancer.

The chain is built from TRBV6-1 and TRBJ1-2, with 10 nucleotides matching TRBD1. Germline CDR1 and CDR2: MNHNS and SASEGT. This CDR3 is built from 15 residues. Unmatched junction bases numbered 6, after V lost 4 bases and J lost 4 bases. CDR3 DNA: TGTGCCAGCAGTGCCCGGACAGGGGGACCCTATGGCTACACCTTC. Its protein product is CASSARTGGPYGYTF.

This clone has only a few counts. V usage is TRBV25-1 and J usage is TRBJ1-6; D gene unclear. CDR1 and CDR2 (germline): MGHDK, SYGVNS. The CDR3 has 15 amino acids. Trimming shortened V by 4 bases and J by 7 bases, and 14 bases separated the two germline ends. CDR3 sequence: CASSVARGENSPLHF. DNA of the CDR3: TGTGCCAGCAGTGTGGCTCGGGGAGAGAATTCACCCCTCCACTTT.

The rearrangement uses TRBV7-7 and TRBJ2-7; 7 bases align to TRBD2. V lost 1 base and J lost 2; bases outside the gene matches: 2. The CDR3 spans 14 residues. Germline loops: CDR1 SSHAT, CDR2 FNYEAQ (reference sequence). Here the CDR3 reads CASSLGSGAYEQYF. The CDR3 nucleotides are TGTGCCAGCAGCTTAGGGAGCGGGGCCTACGAGCAGTACTTC.

V gene TRBV5-1 combines with J gene TRBJ2-3, with 9 nucleotides matching TRBD1. The length of the CDR3 is 15 residues. Unmatched junction bases numbered 4, after V lost 3 bases and J lost 2 bases. Per the germline V gene, CDR1 is SGHRS and CDR2 is YFSETQ. In DNA form, the CDR3 reads TGCGCCAGCAGCTGGACAGGGGATGCCACAGATACGCAGTATTTT. Translating gives CASSWTGDATDTQYF.

The chain is built from TRBV15 and TRBJ2-7; unclear D gene. Trimming shortened V by 5 bases and J by 7 bases, and 24 bases separated the two germline ends. The germline V gene encodes CDR1 LNHNV and CDR2 YYDKDF (reference sequence). The CDR3 length is 16 residues. The CDR3 loop reads CATSRSLGRSSKEQYF. In DNA, the CDR3 is TGTGCCACCAGCCGTTCCTTAGGGCGTAGCTCTAAGGAGCAGTACTTC.

This clone was picked up a small number of times. The chain is built from TRBV10-3 and TRBJ2-3; 7 nucleotides match TRBD1. The CDR3 has 15 residues. Germline V lookup: CDR1 ENHRY, CDR2 SYGVKD. Trimming took 0 bases from V and 0 from J; bases not matched to a gene: 0. The CDR3 is CAISESTGSTDTQYF. CDR3 sequence (DNA): TGTGCCATCAGTGAGTCGACAGGGAGCACAGATACGCAGTATTTT.

This rearrangement joins TRBV4-2 to TRBJ2-5; 7 bases match TRBD1. Trimming removed 2 bases from V and 3 bases from J; junction bases left unmatched: 6. CDR3 length: 15 residues. Looked up from germline, CDR1 is LGHNA and CDR2 is YNFKEQ. Here the CDR3 reads CASSQNDREKETQYF. Written as DNA, the CDR3 is TGTGCCAGCAGCCAAAACGACAGGGAAAAAGAGACCCAGTACTTC.

This chain joins TRBV9 and TRBJ2-2, with D possibly being TRBD1 (6 bases). Germline lookup yields CDR1 SGDLS and CDR2 YYNGEE. This CDR3 is built from 16 residues. Trimming cost V 0 bases and J 0 bases, with 9 bases left between them. Here the CDR3 reads CASSVATGANTGELFF. In nucleotides, the CDR3 is TGTGCCAGCAGCGTAGCGACAGGCGCGAACACCGGGGAGCTGTTTTTT.